One sample yielded the 2 T cell receptor beta chains listed below, sequenced in a study of blood T cell repertoires in COVID-19. Some clones are missing from TCRdb's copy, which holds only in-frame ones; the method was immunoSEQ multiplex PCR. The sample records over 140,000 clones, about 79% being singletons. The material sequenced was PBMCs or T cells enriched from blood (not recorded which). These TCRs come from a woman aged 50 to 65 who had recovered from COVID-19.

V and J are TRBV11-3 and TRBJ1-1; tentative D call: TRBD1 (5 bases). This CDR3 region has 15 residues. Germline lookup yields CDR1 SGHNT and CDR2 YENEEA. Deletions cut 5 bases from V and 3 bases from J, with 16 bases between. In DNA, the CDR3 is TGTGCCAGCAGCGAGGAGGGGACGCCTTACACTGAAGCTTTCTTT. Translating it yields CASSEEGTPYTEAFF.

This clone was seen a single time. The V and J genes are TRBV6-5 and TRBJ1-2; 7 nucleotides match TRBD1. Losses at the gene ends were 8 bases for V and 0 bases for J; bases not matched to a gene: 9. There are 15 residues in the CDR3. Germline CDR1 and CDR2: MNHEY and SVGAGI. In DNA, the CDR3 is TGTGCCAGCGGACCAAGACAGGGAGCTAACTATGGCTACACCTTC. Amino acids: CASGPRQGANYGYTF.